This T cell receptor (beta chain) was captured by sequencing in a study of response to subunit inactivated influenza vaccine. V trimming: 1 base; J trimming: 1 base; junction bases outside the gene matches: 2. CDR1 and CDR2 from the germline V gene are SGHTA and FQGNSA. CDR3 length: 15 amino acids. TCRdb called the RT-PCR reads again in MiXCR, with one record for every CDR3 protein. The sample lists about 310,000 distinct CDR3 sequences; around 20% were seen once. The rearrangement joins TRBV7-2 to TRBJ1-1; TRBD1 matches 8 bases. The sequence was obtained from a man aged 50 to 69 who received an inactivated influenza vaccine. Specimen: PBMCs from blood, collected less than 22 months after vaccination. The CDR3 here is CASSLGTGRNTEAFF. CDR3 nucleotides: TGTGCCAGCAGCTTAGGGACAGGGAGGAACACTGAAGCTTTCTTT.